This TCR beta chain was profiled in a study of blood T cell repertoires in COVID-19. The CDR3 length is 15 residues. Germline CDR1 SGHNT, CDR2 YYREEE (reference sequence). The V and J ends lost 3 bases and 0 bases, in that order; junction bases with no gene match: 2. TCRdb keeps only in-frame clones here, not all; method: immunoSEQ multiplex PCR. The table lists a few hundred thousand clones, 70% to 90% of them singletons, with about 1.2% in the top ten. Sequences were obtained from PBMCs or T cells enriched from blood (not recorded which). This sequence joins TRBV5-4 and TRBJ1-4; 7 nucleotides agree with TRBD1. The TCR originated in a young woman who had recovered from COVID-19. The CDR3, as DNA: TGTGCCAGCAGCTCGACAGGGACAACTAATGAAAAACTGTTTTTT. Its translation: CASSSTGTTNEKLFF. The full variable domain, in which reference TRBV5-4 and TRBJ1-4 provide the parts outside the CDR3, is ETGVTQSPTHLIKTRGQQVTLRCSSQSGHNTVSWYQQALGQGPQFIFQYYREEENGRGNFPPRFSGLQFPNYSSELNVNALELDDSALYLCASSSTGTTNEKLFFGSGTQLSVL.